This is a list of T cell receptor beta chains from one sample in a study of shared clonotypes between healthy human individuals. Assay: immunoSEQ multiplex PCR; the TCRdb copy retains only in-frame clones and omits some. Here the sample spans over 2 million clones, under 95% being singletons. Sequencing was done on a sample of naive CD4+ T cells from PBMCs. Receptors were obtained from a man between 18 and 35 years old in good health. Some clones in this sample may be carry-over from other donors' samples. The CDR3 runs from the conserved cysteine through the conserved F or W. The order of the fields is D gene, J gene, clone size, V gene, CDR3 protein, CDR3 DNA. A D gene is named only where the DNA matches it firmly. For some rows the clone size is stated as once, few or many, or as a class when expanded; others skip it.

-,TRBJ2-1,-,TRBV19,CASSKDFSYNEQFF,TGTGCCAGTAGTAAGGACTTCTCCTACAATGAGCAGTTCTTC
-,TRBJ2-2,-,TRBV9,CASSLTLGANTGELFF,TGTGCCAGCAGTCTCACCCTGGGAGCGAACACCGGGGAGCTGTTTTTT
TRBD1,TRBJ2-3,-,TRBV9,CASSVVGQGPRDTQYF,TGTGCCAGCAGCGTGGTGGGACAGGGACCCCGTGATACGCAGTATTTT
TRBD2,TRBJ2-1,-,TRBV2,CASVLAGLGFF,TGTGCCAGCGTCCTGGCGGGACTAGGGTTCTTC
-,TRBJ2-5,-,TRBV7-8,CASSTKRGEETQYF,TGTGCCAGCAGCACCAAGAGAGGAGAAGAGACCCAGTACTTC
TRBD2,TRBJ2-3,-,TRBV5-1,CASSLEGLAGVSTDTQYF,TGCGCCAGCAGCTTGGAAGGACTAGCGGGAGTTAGCACAGATACGCAGTATTTT
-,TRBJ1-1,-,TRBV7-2,CASSFNLNTEAFF,TGTGCCAGCAGCTTCAACTTGAACACTGAAGCTTTCTTT
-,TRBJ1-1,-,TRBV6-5,CASSYSVRAKAFF,TGTGCCAGCAGTTACTCTGTGAGGGCTAAAGCTTTCTTT
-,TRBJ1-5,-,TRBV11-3,CASSSKKADSNQPQHF,TGTGCCAGCAGCTCTAAGAAGGCAGATAGCAATCAGCCCCAGCATTTT
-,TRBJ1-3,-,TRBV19,CASSIIRPGTDSGNTIYF,TGTGCCAGTAGTATAATTCGGCCCGGAACCGACTCTGGAAACACCATATATTTT
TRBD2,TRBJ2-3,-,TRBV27,CASRRLAGVDTQYF,TGTGCCAGCAGAAGACTAGCGGGAGTCGATACGCAGTATTTT
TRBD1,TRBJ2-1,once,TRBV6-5,CASSYGQANSYNEQFF,TGTGCCAGCAGTTACGGACAGGCCAACTCCTACAATGAGCAGTTCTTC
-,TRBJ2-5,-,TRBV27,CASSLVLARGETQYF,TGTGCCAGCAGTTTAGTCCTAGCTCGAGGGGAGACCCAGTACTTC
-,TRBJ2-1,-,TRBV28,CASSLRGTEQFF,TGTGCCAGCAGTTTGAGGGGGACTGAGCAGTTCTTC
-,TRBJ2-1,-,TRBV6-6,CASSPRDSAGNEQFF,TGTGCCAGCAGTCCCCGGGACTCCGCCGGCAATGAGCAGTTCTTC
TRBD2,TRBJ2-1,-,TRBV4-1,CASSPLAGTTYNEQFF,TGCGCCAGCAGCCCGTTAGCGGGGACTACCTACAATGAGCAGTTCTTC
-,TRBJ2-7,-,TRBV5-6,CASSLKTTASYEQYF,TGTGCCAGCAGCCTTAAGACTACTGCCTCCTACGAGCAGTACTTC
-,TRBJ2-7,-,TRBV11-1,CASSQSPGSYEQYF,TGTGCCAGCAGCCAGAGTCCAGGATCCTACGAGCAGTACTTC
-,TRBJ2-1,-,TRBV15,CATSREGRGVYEQFF,TGTGCCACCAGCAGAGAGGGTCGAGGGGTGTATGAGCAGTTCTTC
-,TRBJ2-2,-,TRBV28,CASLHLNTGELFF,TGTGCCAGCCTGCATCTGAACACCGGGGAGCTGTTTTTT
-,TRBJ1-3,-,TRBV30,CAWSGGNTIYF,TGTGCCTGGAGCGGGGGAAACACCATATATTTT
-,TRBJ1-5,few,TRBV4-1,CASSFMGGPQHF,TGCGCCAGCAGTTTCATGGGTGGGCCCCAGCATTTT
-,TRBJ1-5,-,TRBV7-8,CASSEDRSNQPQHF,TGTGCCAGCAGCGAAGACAGAAGCAATCAGCCCCAGCATTTT
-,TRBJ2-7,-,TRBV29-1,CSVDGDNSYEQYF,TGCAGCGTTGACGGCGACAACTCCTACGAGCAGTACTTC
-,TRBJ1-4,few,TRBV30,CAWSLGAGTNEKLFF,TGTGCCTGGAGTTTGGGGGCAGGGACTAATGAAAAACTGTTTTTT
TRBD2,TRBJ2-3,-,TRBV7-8,CASSKRGGSGSPDTQYF,TGTGCCAGCAGTAAGCGAGGGGGTAGCGGGAGTCCAGATACGCAGTATTTT
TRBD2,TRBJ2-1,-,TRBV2,CASRVTSGRAAYNEQFF,TGTGCCAGCAGGGTAACTAGCGGGAGGGCCGCCTACAATGAGCAGTTCTTC